A selection of T cell receptor beta chains follows, all from one sample in a study of T cells in Graves' hyperthyroidism and ophthalmopathy. One entry per CDR3 protein, called by TCRdb with MiXCR from the multiplex PCR reads. The data show over 250,000 distinct CDR3 sequences, approximately 15% seen once. Sequenced input: blood. These receptors originate from a woman aged 55-70 years with Graves' ophthalmopathy. CDR3s include the opening cysteine and the closing phenylalanine or tryptophan. Fields, in order: V gene, CDR3 protein.

V gene: TRBV5-1; CDR3 protein: CASSFRTGRRLAGEAGYEQYF
V gene: TRBV29-1; CDR3 protein: CSATTPGPSPGNTIYF
V gene: TRBV5-1; CDR3 protein: CASSTGTSSDTQYF
V gene: TRBV20-1; CDR3 protein: CSARDGTGMNTEAFF
V gene: TRBV6-2/TRBV6-3; CDR3 protein: CASSYGHTYEQYF
V gene: TRBV7-2; CDR3 protein: CASSAFQVTYGYTF
V gene: TRBV29-1; CDR3 protein: CSVALSHTTSTDTQYF
V gene: TRBV5-1; CDR3 protein: CASSQNEREKLFF
V gene: TRBV4-2; CDR3 protein: CASSPRDSKSTEAFF
V gene: TRBV18; CDR3 protein: CASSPTYKDTEAFF
V gene: TRBV7-2; CDR3 protein: CASSLGGTSNEQYF
V gene: TRBV9; CDR3 protein: CASSVLGRATDTQYF
V gene: TRBV20-1; CDR3 protein: CITGGTAGYTF
V gene: TRBV14; CDR3 protein: CACQAGTRTDTQYF
V gene: TRBV7-8; CDR3 protein: CASSPRGGKQYF
V gene: TRBV20-1; CDR3 protein: CSAAQGAGANVLTF
V gene: TRBV4-2; CDR3 protein: CASSQDRAGNQPQHF
V gene: TRBV18; CDR3 protein: CASSPTGTASYEQYF
V gene: TRBV11-2; CDR3 protein: CASSFQGRETEAFF
V gene: TRBV7-2; CDR3 protein: CASSLSGGDGYTF
V gene: TRBV7-2; CDR3 protein: CASSSFPGTKRHNEQFF
V gene: TRBV28; CDR3 protein: CASSSLGGDSSYEQYF
V gene: TRBV5-8; CDR3 protein: CASSLNPAGDTQYF
V gene: TRBV7-9; CDR3 protein: CASSLGQNTYEQYF
V gene: TRBV28; CDR3 protein: CASSLFGGRTGELFF
V gene: TRBV7-8; CDR3 protein: CASSRKGQGAAGYTF
V gene: TRBV29-1; CDR3 protein: CSVGGWDTEAFF
V gene: TRBV29-1; CDR3 protein: CSVEAPTYNEQFF
V gene: TRBV12-3/TRBV12-4; CDR3 protein: CASSSPGQGNEKLFF
V gene: TRBV5-1; CDR3 protein: CASSHEGQGGIDTQYF
V gene: TRBV12-3/TRBV12-4; CDR3 protein: CASSDGRVFEAFF
V gene: TRBV5-1; CDR3 protein: CASREVRAGGNQPQHF
V gene: TRBV20-1; CDR3 protein: CSASAGDPRGEQYF
V gene: TRBV5-1; CDR3 protein: CASSPGTGFTKEQYF
V gene: TRBV18; CDR3 protein: CASSPSSSGTAPSTDTQYF
V gene: TRBV20-1; CDR3 protein: CSARDNAHEQYF
V gene: TRBV28; CDR3 protein: CASSHGFRLREEDQPQHF
V gene: TRBV4-1; CDR3 protein: CASSRTDRGHGETQYF
V gene: TRBV28; CDR3 protein: CASIIDGSSSYEQYF
V gene: TRBV12-3/TRBV12-4; CDR3 protein: CASSKLAGENEQFF